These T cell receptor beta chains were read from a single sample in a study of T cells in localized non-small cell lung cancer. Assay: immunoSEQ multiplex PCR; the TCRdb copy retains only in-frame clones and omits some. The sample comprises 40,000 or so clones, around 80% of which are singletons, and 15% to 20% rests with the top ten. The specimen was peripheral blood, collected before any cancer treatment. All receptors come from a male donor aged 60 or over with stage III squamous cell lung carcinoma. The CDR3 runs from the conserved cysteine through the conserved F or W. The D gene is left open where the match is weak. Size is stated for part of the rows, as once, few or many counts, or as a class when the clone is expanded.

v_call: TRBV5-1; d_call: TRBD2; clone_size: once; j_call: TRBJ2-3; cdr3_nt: TGCGCCAGCAGCCCTAGCGGGAGGGGAGGCGCAGATACGCAGTATTTT; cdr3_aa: CASSPSGRGGADTQYF
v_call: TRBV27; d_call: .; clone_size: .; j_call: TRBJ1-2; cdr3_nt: TGTGCCAGCAGTTTATCGACAGGAATAGATGGCTACACCTTC; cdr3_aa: CASSLSTGIDGYTF
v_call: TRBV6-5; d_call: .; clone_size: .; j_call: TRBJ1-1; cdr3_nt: TGTGCCAGCAGTTACTCAACAGGTGGGGACACTGAAGCTTTCTTT; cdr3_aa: CASSYSTGGDTEAFF
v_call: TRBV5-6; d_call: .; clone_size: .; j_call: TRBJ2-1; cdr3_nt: TGTGCCAGCAGTTCGGACAGCGGACCGTACAATGAGCAGTTCTTC; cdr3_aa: CASSSDSGPYNEQFF
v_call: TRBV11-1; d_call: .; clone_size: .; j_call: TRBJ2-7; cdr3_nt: TGTGCCAGCAGCTCCCTGGCAGCCGGCTACGAGCAGTACTTC; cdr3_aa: CASSSLAAGYEQYF
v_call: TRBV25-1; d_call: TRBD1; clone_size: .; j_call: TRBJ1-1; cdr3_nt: TGTGCCAGCAGTGAAAGATCCTCTGGGACAGGAATAAACACTGAAGCTTTCTTT; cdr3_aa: CASSERSSGTGINTEAFF
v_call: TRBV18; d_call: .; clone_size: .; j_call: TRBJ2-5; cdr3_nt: TGTGCCAGCTCACCCGGCCAAGAGACCCAGTACTTC; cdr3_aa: CASSPGQETQYF
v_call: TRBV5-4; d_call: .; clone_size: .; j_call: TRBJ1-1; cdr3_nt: TGTGCCAGCAGCTCGGGGCGGGGAAAGAACACTGAAGCTTTCTTT; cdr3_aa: CASSSGRGKNTEAFF
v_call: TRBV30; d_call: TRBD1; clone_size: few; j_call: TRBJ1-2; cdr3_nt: TGTGCCTGGAGTGTCTATCCCCGAGGAGGGGGCGGCTATGGCTACACCTTC; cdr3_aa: CAWSVYPRGGGGYGYTF
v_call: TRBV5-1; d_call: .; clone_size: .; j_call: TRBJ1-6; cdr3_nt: TGCGCCAGCAGCTTTGTTACTGGAGATAATTCACCCCTCCACTTT; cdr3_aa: CASSFVTGDNSPLHF
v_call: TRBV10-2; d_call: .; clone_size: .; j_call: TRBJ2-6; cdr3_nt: TGCGCCAGCAGTGAGTCTTCACGCTCTGGGGCCAACGTCCTGACTTTC; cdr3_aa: CASSESSRSGANVLTF
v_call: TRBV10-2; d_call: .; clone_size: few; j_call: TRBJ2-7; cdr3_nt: TGCGCCAGCAGTGAGTCGATTGGGTCTAGCGCGTACTTC; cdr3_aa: CASSESIGSSAYF
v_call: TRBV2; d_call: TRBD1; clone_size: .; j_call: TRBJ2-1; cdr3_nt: TGTGCCAGCGACCGGGACAGGGCGTTCTTC; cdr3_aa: CASDRDRAFF
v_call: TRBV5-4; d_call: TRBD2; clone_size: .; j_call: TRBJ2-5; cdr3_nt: TGTGCCAGCAGGTGGATTGGGGGGGTCCAAGAGACCCAGTACTTC; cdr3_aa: CASRWIGGVQETQYF
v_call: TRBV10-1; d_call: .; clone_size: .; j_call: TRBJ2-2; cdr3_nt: TGCGCCAGCAGTGGGAAGCAGACCGGGGAGCTGTTTTTT; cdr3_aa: CASSGKQTGELFF
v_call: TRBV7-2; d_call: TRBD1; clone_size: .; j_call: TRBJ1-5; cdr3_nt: TGTGCCAGCAGCAGGGGACAGGGCTATAATCAGCCCCAGCATTTT; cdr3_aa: CASSRGQGYNQPQHF
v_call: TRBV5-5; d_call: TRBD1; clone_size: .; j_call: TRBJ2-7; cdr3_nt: TGTGCCAGCAGCTTGGCAGGGGGAGTCTACGAGCAGTACTTC; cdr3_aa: CASSLAGGVYEQYF
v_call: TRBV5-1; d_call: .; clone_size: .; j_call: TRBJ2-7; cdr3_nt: TGCGCCAGCAGCTTAACAGGCTCCTACGAGCAGTACTTC; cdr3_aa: CASSLTGSYEQYF
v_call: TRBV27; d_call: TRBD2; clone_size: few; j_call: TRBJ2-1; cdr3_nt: TGTGCCAGCAGTGGGTCCCTTCTTAGCGGGAGGTCCTACAATGAGCAGTTCTTC; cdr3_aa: CASSGSLLSGRSYNEQFF
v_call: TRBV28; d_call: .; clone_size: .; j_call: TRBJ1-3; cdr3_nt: TGTGCCAGCAGCAGGCTCATGGACAGCCTCTCTGGAAACACCATATATTTT; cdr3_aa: CASSRLMDSLSGNTIYF
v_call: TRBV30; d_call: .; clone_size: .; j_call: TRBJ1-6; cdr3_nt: TGTGCCTGGAGGGTCCCAGGAGCCTCCTATAATTCACCCCTCCACTTT; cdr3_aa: CAWRVPGASYNSPLHF
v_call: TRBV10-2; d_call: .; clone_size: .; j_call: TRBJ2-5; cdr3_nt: TGCGCCAGCAGCTCACTCAACAGGGGAGGGAGAGAGACCCAGTACTTC; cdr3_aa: CASSSLNRGGRETQYF
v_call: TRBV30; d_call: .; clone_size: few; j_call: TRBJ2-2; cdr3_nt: TGTGCCTGCCCCGTGGGGGGGCGAAGCGGGGAGCTGTTTTTT; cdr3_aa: CACPVGGRSGELFF